This T cell receptor beta chain stems from a study of CD8+CD57+ T cells in acquired aplastic anemia. As for the study in general: Where healthy donors were concerned, CD4+ cells averaged roughly 11 million reads. General study findings and limits: Comparison of patients with controls identified 25 to 35 shared CD8+ CDR3 sequences.

Researchers used genomic DNA as the template to profile TCR beta VDJ and CDR3. From the reads, TCRdb called clonotypes with MiXCR, one entry per CDR3 protein. The sample records about 110,000 distinct CDR3 sequences, 50% to 65% being singletons. This clonotype was seen a single time. Its antigen is currently unknown. The sequence was collected from a human donor in good health, serving as a control. The specimen was sorted CD4+, CD8+, or CD8+CD57+ T cells (not recorded which) from PBMCs.

CDR3 nucleotides: TGCGCCAGCAGTGATTTGCGGGGGGGCATCCACGAGCAGTACTTC. This sequence encodes CASSDLRGGIHEQYF. The rearrangement joins TRBV10-1 to TRBJ2-7, with TRBD2 identical over 9 bases. The CDR3 covers 15 residues. The ends lost 3 bases at V and 5 bases at J; junction bases unmatched: 8. The germline V gene has CDR1 WNHNN and CDR2 SYGVQD (reference sequence).